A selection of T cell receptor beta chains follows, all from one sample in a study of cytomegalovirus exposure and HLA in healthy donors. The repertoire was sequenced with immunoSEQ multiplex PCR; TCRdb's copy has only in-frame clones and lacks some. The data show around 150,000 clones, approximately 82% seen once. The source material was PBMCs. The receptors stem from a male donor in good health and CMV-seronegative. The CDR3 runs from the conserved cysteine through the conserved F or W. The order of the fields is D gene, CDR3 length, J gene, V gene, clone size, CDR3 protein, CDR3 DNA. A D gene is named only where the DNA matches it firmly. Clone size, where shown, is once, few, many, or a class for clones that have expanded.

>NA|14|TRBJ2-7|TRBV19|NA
CASSMAGRGYEQYF
TGTGCCAGTAGTATGGCGGGGCGAGGCTACGAGCAGTACTTC
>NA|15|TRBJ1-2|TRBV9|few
CASSSRARGADGYTF
TGTGCCAGCAGCTCGAGGGCTCGGGGAGCGGATGGCTACACCTTC
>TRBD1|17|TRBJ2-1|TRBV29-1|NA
CSVVGYGAGGSENEQFF
TGCAGCGTTGTTGGATATGGTGCAGGGGGCTCGGAAAATGAGCAGTTCTTC
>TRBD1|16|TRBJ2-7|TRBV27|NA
CASTPSGQGVSYEQYF
TGTGCCAGCACCCCATCGGGGCAGGGGGTATCCTACGAGCAGTACTTC
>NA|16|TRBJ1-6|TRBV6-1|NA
CASSEYPGGQNSPLHF
TGTGCCAGCAGTGAATACCCGGGGGGGCAAAATTCACCCCTCCACTTT
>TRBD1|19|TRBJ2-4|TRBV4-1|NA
CASSQHKGFPGQGKNIQYF
TGCGCCAGCAGCCAACATAAGGGCTTCCCGGGACAGGGAAAAAACATTCAGTACTTC
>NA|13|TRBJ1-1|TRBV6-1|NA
CASSDGENTEAFF
TGTGCCAGCAGCGACGGGGAGAACACTGAAGCTTTCTTT
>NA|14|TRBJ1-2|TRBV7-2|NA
CASSISARDYGYTF
TGTGCCAGCAGCATCAGTGCCAGGGACTATGGCTACACCTTC
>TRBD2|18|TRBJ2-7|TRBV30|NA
CAWREGGLAGGFSYEQYF
TGTGCCTGGAGGGAGGGAGGACTAGCGGGAGGGTTCTCCTACGAGCAGTACTTC
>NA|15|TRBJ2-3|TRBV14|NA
CASSQQLSGTDTQYF
TGTGCCAGCAGCCAACAACTTAGCGGCACAGATACGCAGTATTTT
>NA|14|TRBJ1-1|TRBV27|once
CASSLSRVETEAFF
TGTGCCAGCAGTTTATCCAGGGTAGAAACTGAAGCTTTCTTT
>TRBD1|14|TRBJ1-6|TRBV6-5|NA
CASSPDRGLSPLHF
TGTGCCAGCAGTCCTGACAGGGGGCTTTCACCCCTCCACTTT
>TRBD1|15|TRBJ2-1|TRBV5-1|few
CASTGGQGSYNEQFF
TGCGCCAGCACCGGGGGACAGGGTTCCTACAATGAGCAGTTCTTC
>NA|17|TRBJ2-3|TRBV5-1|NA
CASSSHRDLEKRDTQYF
TGCGCCAGCAGCTCGCACCGGGACTTAGAAAAGAGGGATACGCAGTATTTT
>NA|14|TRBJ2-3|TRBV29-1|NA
CSVDDGGVTDTQYF
TGCAGCGTTGATGACGGGGGAGTCACAGATACGCAGTATTTT
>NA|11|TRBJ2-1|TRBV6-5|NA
CASNYLNEQFF
TGTGCCAGCAACTATCTTAATGAGCAGTTCTTC
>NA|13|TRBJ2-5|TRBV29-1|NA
CSVEYSSQETQYF
TGCAGCGTTGAATACTCGTCTCAAGAGACCCAGTACTTC
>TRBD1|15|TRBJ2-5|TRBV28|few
CASSATGGGAETQYF
TGTGCCAGCAGTGCGACAGGGGGAGGCGCGGAGACCCAGTACTTC
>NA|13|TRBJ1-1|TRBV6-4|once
CASSFRGHMEAFF
TGTGCCAGCAGCTTTCGGGGACACATGGAAGCTTTCTTT
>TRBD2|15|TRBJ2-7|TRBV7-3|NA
CASSFNAGGSYEQYF
TGTGCCAGCAGCTTCAATGCGGGAGGTTCCTACGAGCAGTACTTC
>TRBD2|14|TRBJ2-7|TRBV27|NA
CASSSAGGLYEQYF
TGTGCCAGCAGTTCGGCGGGAGGTCTGTACGAGCAGTACTTC
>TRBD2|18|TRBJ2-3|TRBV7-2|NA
CASSLDLAGVPLTDTQYF
TGTGCCAGCAGCTTAGATCTAGCGGGAGTTCCTCTCACAGATACGCAGTATTTT
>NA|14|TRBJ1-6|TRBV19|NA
CASSIAGFNSPLHF
TGTGCCAGTAGTATTGCAGGATTTAATTCACCCCTCCACTTT
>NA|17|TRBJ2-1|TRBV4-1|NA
CASSQDQGGLSYNEQFF
TGCGCCAGCAGCCAAGATCAAGGAGGACTAAGCTACAATGAGCAGTTCTTC
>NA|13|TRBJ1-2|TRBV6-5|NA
CASSSGPNYGYTF
TGTGCCAGCAGCTCGGGTCCAAACTATGGCTACACCTTC
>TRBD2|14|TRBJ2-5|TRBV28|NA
CASSLLAAQETQYF
TGTGCCAGCAGCCTACTAGCGGCCCAAGAGACCCAGTACTTC
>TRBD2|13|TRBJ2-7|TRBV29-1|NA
CSVDGTSGYEQYF
TGCAGCGTTGACGGGACTAGCGGCTACGAGCAGTACTTC
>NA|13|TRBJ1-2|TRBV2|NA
CASSVGENYGYTF
TGTGCCAGCAGTGTAGGGGAAAACTATGGCTACACCTTC
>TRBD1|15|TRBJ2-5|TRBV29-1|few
CSVEPEDRGGETQYF
TGCAGCGTTGAACCCGAAGACAGGGGAGGAGAGACCCAGTACTTC
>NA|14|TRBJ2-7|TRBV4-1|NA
CASSQGTDWFEQYF
TGCGCCAGCAGCCAAGGGACAGACTGGTTCGAGCAGTACTTC
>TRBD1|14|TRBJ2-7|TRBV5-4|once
CASSPGQGSYEQYF
TGTGCCAGCAGCCCGGGACAGGGAAGCTACGAGCAGTACTTC
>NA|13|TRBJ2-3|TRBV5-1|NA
CASSPQGTDTQYF
TGCGCCAGCAGCCCGCAGGGGACAGATACGCAGTATTTT
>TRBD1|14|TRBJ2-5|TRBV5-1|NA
CASSSGTGEETQYF
TGCGCCAGCAGCTCCGGGACAGGGGAAGAGACCCAGTACTTC
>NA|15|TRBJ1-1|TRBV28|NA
CASDILGDSGTEAFF
TGTGCCAGCGACATCCTGGGGGACTCGGGCACTGAAGCTTTCTTT
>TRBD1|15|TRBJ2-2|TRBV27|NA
CASSLNRGWTGELFF
TGTGCCAGCAGTTTAAACAGGGGGTGGACCGGGGAGCTGTTTTTT
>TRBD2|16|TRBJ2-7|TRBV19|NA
CASSLRLARSSYEQYF
TGTGCCAGTAGTCTCCGACTAGCTCGGAGCTCCTACGAGCAGTACTTC
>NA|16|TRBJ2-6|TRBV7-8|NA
CASSLLRGAGANVLTF
TGTGCCAGCAGCTTACTCAGGGGGGCCGGGGCCAACGTCCTGACTTTC
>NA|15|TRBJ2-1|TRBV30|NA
CAWSAFGEPVNEQFF
TGTGCCTGGAGCGCGTTCGGGGAGCCGGTCAATGAGCAGTTCTTC
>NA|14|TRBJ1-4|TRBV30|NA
CAWNQGLSNEKLFF
TGTGCCTGGAACCAGGGGCTGTCTAATGAAAAACTGTTTTTT
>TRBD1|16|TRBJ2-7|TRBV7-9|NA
CSSSRRTGYVDNEQYF
TGTTCCAGCAGCCGGAGGACAGGGTACGTGGACAACGAGCAGTACTTC
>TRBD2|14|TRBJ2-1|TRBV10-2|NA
CASSVVAGGTEQFF
TGCGCCAGCAGTGTTGTAGCGGGAGGAACTGAGCAGTTCTTC
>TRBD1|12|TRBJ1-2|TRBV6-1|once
CASSPQGAGYTF
TGTGCCAGCAGTCCCCAGGGGGCCGGCTACACCTTC
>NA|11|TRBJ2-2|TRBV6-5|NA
CARSHPGELFF
TGTGCCAGGAGCCACCCCGGGGAGCTGTTTTTT
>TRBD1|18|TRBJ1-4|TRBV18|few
CASSPGQGIVQASEKLFF
TGTGCCAGCTCACCAGGACAGGGGATTGTGCAAGCATCTGAAAAACTGTTTTTT
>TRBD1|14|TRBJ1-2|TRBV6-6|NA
CASSLAGTGEDYTF
TGTGCCAGCAGTCTGGCCGGGACAGGGGAGGACTACACCTTC
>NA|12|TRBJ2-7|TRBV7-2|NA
CASSLIGVEQYF
TGTGCCAGCAGCTTAATAGGGGTAGAGCAGTACTTC
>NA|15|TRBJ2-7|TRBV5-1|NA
CASSLTGAFSYEQYF
TGCGCCAGCAGCTTGACAGGTGCCTTCTCCTACGAGCAGTACTTC
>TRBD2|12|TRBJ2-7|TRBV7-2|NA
CASSLGLAGGDF
TGTGCCAGCAGCTTAGGCCTAGCGGGGGGGGACTTC
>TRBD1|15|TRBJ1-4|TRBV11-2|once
CASSPTGGANEKLFF
TGTGCCAGCAGCCCTACAGGGGGTGCGAATGAAAAACTGTTTTTT
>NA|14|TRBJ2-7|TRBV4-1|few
CASSQGDMHYEQYF
TGCGCCAGCAGCCAAGGAGACATGCACTACGAGCAGTACTTC